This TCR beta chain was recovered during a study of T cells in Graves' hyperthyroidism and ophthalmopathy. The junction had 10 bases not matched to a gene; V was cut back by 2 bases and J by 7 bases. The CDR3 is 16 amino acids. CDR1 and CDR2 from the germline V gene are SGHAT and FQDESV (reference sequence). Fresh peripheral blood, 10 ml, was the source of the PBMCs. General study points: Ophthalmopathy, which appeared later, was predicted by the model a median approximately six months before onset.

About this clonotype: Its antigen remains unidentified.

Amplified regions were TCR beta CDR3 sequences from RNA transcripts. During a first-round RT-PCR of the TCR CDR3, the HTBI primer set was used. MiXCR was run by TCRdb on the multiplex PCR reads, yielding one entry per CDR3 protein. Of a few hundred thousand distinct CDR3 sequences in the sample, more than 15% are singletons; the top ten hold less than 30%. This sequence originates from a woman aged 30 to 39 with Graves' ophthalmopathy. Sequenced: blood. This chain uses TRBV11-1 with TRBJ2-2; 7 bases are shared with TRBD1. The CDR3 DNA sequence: TGTGCCAGCAGCTTAAGGGGGCGTGGGTTCGACGGGGAGCTGTTTTTT. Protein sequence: CASSLRGRGFDGELFF.